This T cell receptor beta chain was identified in a study of CD8+CD57+ T cells in acquired aplastic anemia. About the study: Quantities of DNA derived from sorted CD4+ and CD8+ cells averaged approximately 3.3 ug. On average, healthy donors gave 9.5 million to 14 million reads for CD4+ cells. Overall study findings and caveats: Patients and controls shared approximately 30 CD8+ CDR3 sequences, highly expressed in patients. The study found no significant CD8+ Simpson's diversity difference between patients and controls.

Genomic DNA, the template, was used for profiling of the TCR beta VDJ and CDR3. TCRdb processed the reads anew with MiXCR; each CDR3 protein has one entry. The profile shows about 170,000 distinct CDR3 sequences, 35% to 55% of them singletons. In regard to this clonotype: Its antigen is unknown.

This CDR3 is built from 11 residues. Germline-derived CDR1 and CDR2 are SGHAT and FQNNGV. Between the trimmed V and J ends, which lost 2 bases and 9 bases, there was a span of 8 bases. The clonotype originates from a human donor in good health. Sequenced input: sorted CD4+, CD8+, or CD8+CD57+ T cells (not recorded which) from PBMCs. The chain has TRBV11-2 and TRBJ2-7; D may be TRBD2 (5 bases). CDR3 in amino acids: CASSLSEGQYF. The CDR3 nucleotides read TGTGCCAGCAGCTTAAGCGAGGGGCAGTACTTC. The complete variable domain, with remaining parts taken from reference TRBV11-2 and TRBJ2-7, reads EAGVAQSPRYKIIEKRQSVAFWCNPISGHATLYWYQQILGQGPKLLIQFQNNGVVDDSQLPKDRFSAERLKGVDSTLKIQPAKLEDSAVYLCASSLSEGQYFGPGTRLTVT.